Shown below are 23 T cell receptor beta chains from a single sample sequenced in a study of shared clonotypes between healthy human individuals. Using immunoSEQ multiplex PCR, the repertoire was profiled, and TCRdb retains in-frame clones only, with some absent. The sample has about 2 million clones; 90% to 95% are singletons. Sequencing input: naive CD4+ T cells sorted from blood. As to subset: CD45RA+ positively selected. These receptors all come from a man aged 18 to 30 in good health.

The chain employs TRBV5-4 and TRBJ2-7; 10 positions agree with TRBD1. Unmatched junction bases numbered 11, after V lost 6 bases and J lost 5 bases. The CDR3 consists of 15 residues. Germline values: CDR1 SGHNT, CDR2 YYREEE (reference sequence). CDR3 bases: TGTGCCAGCACCAACGTGGGACAGGGGTTTGACGAGCAGTACTTC. Its translation: CASTNVGQGFDEQYF.

The chain uses TRBV7-9 and TRBJ2-2, with D perhaps given as TRBD1 or TRBD2 (6 bases each). CDR1 and CDR2 (germline): SEHNR, FQNEAQ (reference sequence). Trimming left V 5 bases short and J 4 bases short, with 17 bases between. This CDR3 is 16 amino acids long. The CDR3 spells CASSPRGPSGTGELFF. As DNA, the CDR3 is TGTGCCAGCAGCCCACGGGGGCCCTCCGGCACCGGGGAGCTGTTTTTT.

For this clone: The DNA is omitted, as the CDR3 cannot be located on it reliably, and the CDR3 follows TCRdb's listing. J is TRBJ2-7 and V is TRBV21-1; TRBD1, the table's D call, lacks a check against the DNA. TRBV21-1 represents a pseudogene. The CDR3 numbers 17 amino acids, ends counted. CDR3 in amino acids: CASSKRPWGQGTYEQYF.

The chain couples TRBV11-3 to TRBJ2-1, with 8 positions matching TRBD1. CDR1 and CDR2 (germline): SGHNT, YENEEA. The V and J ends lost 2 bases and 6 bases, in that order; junction bases with no gene match: 3. This CDR3 has 14 residues. CDR3 nucleotides: TGTGCCAGCAGCTTATCAGGGACAGGCAATGAGCAGTTCTTC. Its protein is CASSLSGTGNEQFF.

Comments on this clone: In the same sample, other DNA sequences code for this CDR3. The J gene is TRBJ2-7, the V gene TRBV18, with D perhaps TRBD1 or TRBD2 (5 bases each). The CDR3 is 13 residues long. Deletions cut 6 bases from V and 4 bases from J, with 13 bases between. Germline V gene lookup returns CDR1 KGHSH and CDR2 LQKENI. Written as DNA, the CDR3 is TGTGCCAGCTCCCAGGGTTCGGGGTACGAGCAGTACTTC. Protein product: CASSQGSGYEQYF.

The chain uses TRBV29-1 and TRBJ2-3; D perhaps matches TRBD1 (5 bases). V lost 2 bases, J lost 2 bases, and 11 bases lay in between. The CDR3 has 14 amino acids. The germline V gene encodes CDR1 SQVTM and CDR2 ANQGSEA. The CDR3 protein is CSVEQTEYTDTQYF. CDR3 sequence (DNA): TGCAGCGTTGAACAGACAGAGTACACAGATACGCAGTATTTT.

CDR3 DNA: TGTGCCAGCAGCCCTGTGGTAGCGGAAAGCTCCTACGAGCAGTACTTC. It translates to CASSPVVAESSYEQYF. V usage is TRBV21-1 and J usage is TRBJ2-7; the table calls TRBD2, which could not be checked here. TRBV21-1 is deemed a pseudogene. The CDR3 consists of 16 residues.

The chain recombines TRBV28 with TRBJ2-2; the match to TRBD1 covers 9 bases. V lost 6 bases and J lost 1; bases outside the gene matches: 3. Germline V gene sequence: CDR1 MDHEN, CDR2 SYDVKM. The CDR3 covers 15 residues. The CDR3 region has the DNA TGTGCCAGCAGCAGACAGGGGGGGAACACCGGGGAGCTGTTTTTT. It specifies CASSRQGGNTGELFF. Drawing the rest from reference TRBV28 and TRBJ2-2, the complete variable domain is DVKVTQSSRYLVKRTGEKVFLECVQDMDHENMFWYRQDPGLGLRLIYFSYDVKMKEKGDIPEGYSVSREKKERFSLILESASTNQTSMYLCASSRQGGNTGELFFGEGSRLTVL.

This clone has only one observation. Here the CDR3 DNA reads TGTGCCAGCAGCTCCCCCGACAGCCCTGGGGCCAACGTCCTGACTTTC. Its protein is CASSSPDSPGANVLTF. V usage is TRBV5-6 and J usage is TRBJ2-6, with D maybe TRBD1 (5 bases). The CDR3 totals 16 residues. Between the trimmed V and J ends, which lost 3 bases and 2 bases, there was a span of 12 bases. CDR1 and CDR2 (germline): SGHDT, YYEEEE.

In regard to this clone: Other DNA sequences in the sample encode the same CDR3. The chain employs TRBV5-1 and TRBJ1-4; 7 bases agree with TRBD1. This CDR3 is 15 amino acids long. Germline assignment: CDR1 SGHRS and CDR2 YFSETQ. J gave up 0 bases and V 4 bases, and 3 bases lay outside the gene matches. CDR3 in DNA: TGCGCCAGCAGCGGGGGGACAGCAACTAATGAAAAACTGTTTTTT. It encodes CASSGGTATNEKLFF.

The chain carries TRBV2 and TRBJ1-1; the match to TRBD1 covers 7 bases. J lost 2 bases, V lost 1 base, and 7 bases had no gene match. Germline CDR1 SNHLY, CDR2 FYNNEI. The CDR3 is made up of 16 amino acids. The DNA for the CDR3 is TGTGCCAGCAGTGAAGGGCAGGGGGTCGGTAACACTGAAGCTTTCTTT. This gives the protein CASSEGQGVGNTEAFF.

The gene calls are TRBV27 and TRBJ2-3; 11 nucleotides agree with TRBD2. The germline V gene has CDR1 MNHEY and CDR2 SMNVEV (reference sequence). Trimming cost V 7 bases and J 4 bases; bases outside gene matches: 4. The CDR3 runs 14 residues. In nucleotides, the CDR3 is TGTGCCAGCAAGGTAGCGGGGGGGCCAGATACGCAGTATTTT. This gives the protein CASKVAGGPDTQYF.

This clone was picked up one time. V is TRBV5-1 and J is TRBJ2-3; D may correspond to TRBD1 or TRBD2 (5 bases each). The CDR3 extends over 17 amino acids. The germline CDR1 and CDR2 sequences are SGHRS and YFSETQ. Trimming pared 4 bases from V and 2 bases from J, leaving 20 bases between. The CDR3 is CASSRTGTDLITDTQYF. For the CDR3, the DNA is TGCGCCAGCAGCCGAACCGGGACGGACCTGATCACAGATACGCAGTATTTT.

CDR3 sequence: CAWNRDLYNSPLHF. The CDR3 DNA reads TGTGCCTGGAACCGGGACCTATATAATTCACCCCTCCACTTT. The chain has TRBV30 and TRBJ1-6, with D perhaps matching TRBD1 (5 bases). CDR3 size: 14 residues. Trimming took 4 bases from V and 4 from J, leaving 11 bases between them. Germline assignment: CDR1 GTSNPN and CDR2 SVGIG (reference sequence).

This chain joins TRBV5-1 and TRBJ2-1; D is uncertain. V was trimmed by 4 bases and J by 2 bases, leaving 4 bases between them. Germline V gene data show CDR1 as SGHRS and CDR2 as YFSETQ. This CDR3 contains 12 residues. The CDR3: CASSQTYNEQFF. CDR3 coding DNA: TGCGCCAGCAGCCAAACCTACAATGAGCAGTTCTTC.

This clone has only one observation. The rearrangement joins TRBV6-5 to TRBJ2-1; 8 bases are shared with TRBD2. The CDR3 covers 14 residues. CDR1 is MNHEY, CDR2 SVGAGI, per germline. The trim removed 2 bases at V and 6 bases at J, leaving 3 bases unmatched. The CDR3, as DNA: TGTGCCAGCAGTTACGGACTAGCCCGCAATGAGCAGTTCTTC. As protein: CASSYGLARNEQFF.

Concerning this clone itself: One junction end disagrees with the germline gene, perhaps due to a read error. The rearrangement uses TRBV7-7 and TRBJ2-3, with D possibly TRBD1 on 6 matching bases. Germline V lookup: CDR1 SSHAT, CDR2 FNYEAQ (reference sequence). The CDR3 contains 15 residues. CDR3 in DNA: TGTGCTAGCAGCGTGGACAGTACTAGCACAGATACGCAGTATTTT. The encoded protein is CASSVDSTSTDTQYF.

V usage is TRBV19 and J usage is TRBJ1-4; 7 bases line up with TRBD1. After removal of 6 bases from V and 4 bases from J, the junction contained 2 bases not matched to a gene. This CDR3 is built from 13 residues. CDR1 is LNHDA, CDR2 SQIVND, per germline (reference sequence). CDR3 in DNA: TGTGCCAGTAGCGGACAGGTTAATGAAAAACTGTTTTTT. It is translated as CASSGQVNEKLFF.

This chain joins TRBV9 and TRBJ1-3, with unresolved D. The germline gives CDR1 SGDLS, CDR2 YYNGEE. Trimming took 0 bases from V and 2 from J, leaving 6 bases between them. The length of the CDR3 is 14 residues. This CDR3 reads CASSVGNTGNTIYF. As DNA, the CDR3 is TGTGCCAGCAGCGTAGGGAATACTGGAAACACCATATATTTT.

The V call is TRBV11-2, the J call TRBJ2-3; D not certain. V lost 4 bases and J 5 bases, leaving 7 bases between the germline ends. Germline CDR1 is SGHAT and CDR2 is FQNNGV. CDR3 length: 12 amino acids. The CDR3 DNA is TGTGCCAGCAGCTCCTTCAAAGATACGCAGTATTTT. Translation: CASSSFKDTQYF.

This clone came up once. V gene TRBV5-1 combines with J gene TRBJ2-3; a possible D gene is TRBD1 (5 bases). V was trimmed by 0 bases and J by 3 bases, leaving 14 bases between them. The CDR3 spans 16 residues. Per the germline V gene, CDR1 is SGHRS and CDR2 is YFSETQ. CDR3 in DNA: TGCGCCAGCAGCTTGGGTGGACAAACTCTGACAGATACGCAGTATTTT. This codes for CASSLGGQTLTDTQYF.

The chain carries TRBV10-3 and TRBJ1-1; 7 nucleotides line up with TRBD1. Germline CDR1 is ENHRY and CDR2 is SYGVKD. V lost 6 bases, J lost 0 bases, and 7 bases stayed unmatched. The CDR3 has 15 residues. CDR3 nucleotides: TGTGCCATCAGCCCTGGGACAGCTATGAACACTGAAGCTTTCTTT. Translation gives CAISPGTAMNTEAFF.

J is TRBJ2-3 and V is TRBV27; possible D gene TRBD2, 5 bases. Germline CDR1 MNHEY, CDR2 SMNVEV (reference sequence). Trimming pared 4 bases from V and 1 base from J, leaving 24 bases between. This CDR3 has 19 residues. CDR3 DNA sequence: TGTGCCAGCAGTTCGTACCCCCTTCTTGGAGGACTTGGCACAGATACGCAGTATTTT. Translation: CASSSYPLLGGLGTDTQYF.